Listed here are 23 T cell receptor beta chains from one sample, sequenced in a study of cytomegalovirus exposure and HLA in healthy donors. Primers: 60 Vbeta forward and 13 Jbeta reverse. The method was immunoSEQ multiplex PCR; TCRdb's version includes in-frame clones alone and lacks a portion of them. The repertoire has about 190,000 clones, approximately 84% of them found once; the top ten carry about 2.4%. Material: PBMCs. The receptors were gathered from a woman between 50 and 59 years old in good health and CMV-seropositive.

To note about this clone: The sample has other DNA sequences that encode this CDR3 too. The rearrangement joins TRBV5-1 to TRBJ2-3, with D unclear. The CDR3 length is 15 residues. Deletions cut 1 base from V and 0 bases from J, with 9 bases between. Germline V gene lookup returns CDR1 SGHRS and CDR2 YFSETQ. In nucleotides, the CDR3 is TGCGCCAGCAGCTTGACTGGTGCTAGCACAGATACGCAGTATTTT. This codes for CASSLTGASTDTQYF.

The chain employs TRBV18 and TRBJ2-3, with TRBD2 identical over 9 bases. The CDR3 has 16 residues. Germline V CDR1 and CDR2: KGHSH, LQKENI. J lost 6 bases, V lost 1 base, and 8 bases had no gene match. The DNA of the CDR3 is TGTGCCAGCTCACCACTAGTCGGCGGGGGGGCGGATACGCAGTATTTT. Protein product: CASSPLVGGGADTQYF. Full variable domain (rest looked up from reference TRBV18 and TRBJ2-3): NAGVMQNPRHLVRRRGQEARLRCSPMKGHSHVYWYRQLPEEGLKFMVYLQKENIIDESGMPKERFSAEFPKEGPSILRIQQVVRGDSAAYFCASSPLVGGGADTQYFGPGTRLTVL.

This clone was found a few times. This chain joins TRBV5-1 and TRBJ1-6; D might be TRBD1 (5 bases). Per germline, CDR1 SGHRS and CDR2 YFSETQ. CDR3 length: 14 amino acids. V lost 0 bases and J 8 bases, leaving 9 bases between the germline ends. CDR3 sequence: CASSLGGKDSPLHF. CDR3 nucleotide sequence: TGCGCCAGCAGCTTGGGGGGCAAGGATTCACCCCTCCACTTT.

The sample holds one count of this clone. The gene calls are TRBV19 and TRBJ1-5; D remains unclear. The CDR3 covers 14 residues. Germline loops: CDR1 LNHDA, CDR2 SQIVND (reference sequence). Trimming cost V 3 bases and J 5 bases, with 11 bases left between them. The CDR3 nucleotides read TGTGCCAGTAGTATGGGCGGGCCTGATCAGCCCCAGCATTTT. This gives the protein CASSMGGPDQPQHF.

The rearrangement joins TRBV11-2 to TRBJ1-6; D perhaps matches TRBD1 (5 bases). Trimming shortened V by 1 base and J by 7 bases, and 14 bases separated the two germline ends. Per the germline V gene, CDR1 is SGHAT and CDR2 is FQNNGV. This CDR3 spans 16 amino acids. The CDR3 sequence is CASSLARTSPNSPLHF. Here the CDR3 DNA reads TGTGCCAGCAGCTTAGCCAGGACATCCCCCAATTCACCCCTCCACTTT.

The CDR3 DNA follows: TGTGCCAGCAGGATCCCCGATGAGCGGTATTTT. As protein: CASRIPDERYF. This chain connects TRBV2 to TRBJ2-3; no definite D call. Germline-derived CDR1 and CDR2 are SNHLY and FYNNEI. The CDR3 consists of 11 residues. V was shortened by 6 bases and J by 14 bases, with 15 bases between the two germline ends.

The chain combines TRBV7-2 with TRBJ2-1; 7 positions agree with TRBD2. V dropped 8 bases and J dropped 4; count of bases not matched to a gene: 14. Germline V gene sequence: CDR1 SGHTA, CDR2 FQGNSA. The CDR3 loop spans 16 amino acids. Here the CDR3 DNA reads TGTGCCAGCCGTAGACACGGGACTACCCAATACAATGAGCAGTTCTTC. Translation gives CASRRHGTTQYNEQFF.

CDR3 in DNA: TGTGCCAGCAGCCAGACCCGAGGGGCGGGGGAGACCCAGTACTTC. It codes for CASSQTRGAGETQYF. The rearrangement joins TRBV7-2 to TRBJ2-5; tentative D call: TRBD2 (6 bases). CDR1 and CDR2 from the germline V gene are SGHTA and FQGNSA. CDR3 length: 15 amino acids. V lost 5 bases to trimming and J lost 5 bases, with 18 bases between them.

This clone was observed once. The chain is built from TRBV5-1 and TRBJ1-4; 10 bases are a match to TRBD1. The CDR3 contains 15 residues. Trimming cost V 0 bases and J 6 bases; bases outside gene matches: 2. Per germline, CDR1 SGHRS and CDR2 YFSETQ. The CDR3 loop reads CASSLGTGGDEKLFF. CDR3 coding DNA: TGCGCCAGCAGCTTGGGGACAGGGGGAGATGAAAAACTGTTTTTT.

The rearrangement uses TRBV6-1 and TRBJ2-1; D ambiguous. The CDR3 loop spans 14 amino acids. CDR1 is MNHNS and CDR2 is SASEGT in the germline V gene. V lost 1 base and J 8 bases, leaving 12 bases between the germline ends. The CDR3 here is CASSEGVRMYEQFF. The CDR3 region has the DNA TGTGCCAGCAGTGAAGGTGTCAGGATGTATGAGCAGTTCTTC.

The J gene is TRBJ2-7, the V gene TRBV7-2; TRBD2 is a possible D gene (5 bases). The CDR3 is 14 amino acids. Germline values: CDR1 SGHTA, CDR2 FQGNSA. Trimming left V 2 bases short and J 4 bases short, with 12 bases between. CDR3 nucleotide sequence: TGTGCCAGCAGCTTACATCGGGGTGATTACGAGCAGTACTTC. Encoded protein: CASSLHRGDYEQYF.

The chain employs TRBV6-1 and TRBJ1-2, with 9 nucleotides matching TRBD1. Germline V gene lookup returns CDR1 MNHNS and CDR2 SASEGT. This CDR3 contains 15 residues. J gave up 2 bases and V 6 bases, and 7 bases lay outside the gene matches. The CDR3 here is CASSPWGTGNYGYTF. The CDR3 bases are TGTGCCAGCAGCCCGTGGGGGACAGGGAACTATGGCTACACCTTC.

The chain has TRBV5-4 and TRBJ2-1, with 8 bases identical to TRBD2. The V gene's germline CDR1 is SGHNT and CDR2 YYREEE (reference sequence). The CDR3 spans 15 residues. V dropped 0 bases and J dropped 7; count of bases not matched to a gene: 6. The CDR3 nucleotides are TGTGCCAGCAGCTTGGCGGGGGGGCCCAGGAATGAGCAGTTCTTC. It specifies CASSLAGGPRNEQFF. The complete variable domain, with remaining parts taken from reference TRBV5-4 and TRBJ2-1, reads ETGVTQSPTHLIKTRGQQVTLRCSSQSGHNTVSWYQQALGQGPQFIFQYYREEENGRGNFPPRFSGLQFPNYSSELNVNALELDDSALYLCASSLAGGPRNEQFFGPGTRLTVL.

This clone was counted only a few times. The chain couples TRBV7-3 to TRBJ1-1; D is perhaps TRBD1 (6 bases). Trimming pared 4 bases from V and 4 bases from J, leaving 10 bases between. Looked up from germline, CDR1 is SGHTA and CDR2 is FQGTGA. CDR3 length: 13 amino acids. The chain's CDR3 is CASSSGGGTEAFF. The CDR3 bases are TGTGCCAGCAGCTCGGGAGGGGGCACTGAAGCTTTCTTT. The full variable domain, with the rest looked up from reference TRBV7-3 and TRBJ1-1, is GAGVSQTPSNKVTEKGKYVELRCDPISGHTALYWYRQSLGQGPEFLIYFQGTGAADDSGLPNDRFFAVRPEGSVSTLKIQRTERGDSAVYLCASSSGGGTEAFFGQGTRLTVV.

This clone occurred a few times. The chain employs TRBV4-1 and TRBJ2-4; perhaps TRBD1 as D (8 bases). The germline V gene has CDR1 MGHRA and CDR2 YSYEKL. The ends were cut back, 5 bases at V and 9 bases at J, with 17 bases in the middle. The CDR3 sequence is 14 residues long. The CDR3 DNA follows: TGCGCCAGCAGCACCGGACAGGGAGGGACCATTCAGTACTTC. It specifies CASSTGQGGTIQYF.

V usage is TRBV30 and J usage is TRBJ1-5, with a weak D call TRBD1 (5 bases). Trimming removed 1 base at V and 6 bases at J, with 19 bases between. CDR1 is GTSNPN, CDR2 SVGIG, per germline (reference sequence). CDR3 length: 16 residues. The CDR3, as DNA: TGTGCCTGGAGTGGGGGATATGGAGGGCAGGGTCAGCCCCAGCATTTT. Translating gives CAWSGGYGGQGQPQHF.

This clone has a handful of counts. The CDR3 sequence is CASSDLRGALYEQYF. The CDR3 bases are TGTGCCAGCAGTGATCTCCGCGGGGCTCTCTACGAGCAGTACTTC. The chain combines TRBV6-1 with TRBJ2-7; D perhaps matches TRBD2 (6 bases). Germline V gene data show CDR1 as MNHNS and CDR2 as SASEGT. V shed 3 bases and J shed 3 bases, with 15 bases lying between them. This CDR3 region has 15 residues.

This clone was observed a single time. V usage is TRBV6-5 and J usage is TRBJ1-4; weak D call: TRBD1 (5 bases). The length of the CDR3 is 12 residues. V dropped 6 bases and J dropped 5 bases, with 7 bases sitting between them. Looked up from germline, CDR1 is MNHEY and CDR2 is SVGAGI. The CDR3 region has the DNA TGTGCCAGCAGGGGACTAAATGAAAAACTGTTTTTT. It yields the protein CASRGLNEKLFF.

This chain joins TRBV4-2 and TRBJ2-5; TRBD1 might be the D (6 bases). Trimming removed 2 bases from V and 0 bases from J, with 13 bases in between. This CDR3 contains 16 residues. The germline gives CDR1 LGHNA, CDR2 YNFKEQ. CDR3 nucleotide sequence: TGTGCCAGCAGCCAAACGATCCGGGACAACCAAGAGACCCAGTACTTC. Translation gives CASSQTIRDNQETQYF.

The chain links TRBV9 to TRBJ2-3; no definite D call. Germline V CDR1 and CDR2: SGDLS, YYNGEE. This CDR3 contains 15 residues. The V end was cut by 0 bases, the J end by 0 bases, with 8 bases between. The CDR3 loop is CASSVGATSTDTQYF. The DNA of the CDR3 is TGTGCCAGCAGCGTAGGGGCTACTAGCACAGATACGCAGTATTTT.

The chain is built from TRBV7-8 and TRBJ1-6; D might be TRBD1 (6 bases). V lost 3 bases and J 10 bases, leaving 13 bases between the germline ends. Germline-derived CDR1 and CDR2 are SGHVS and FQNEAQ. The CDR3 is 14 amino acids. DNA for the CDR3: TGTGCCAGCAGCTTCGGCAGGGGACGATCACCCCTCCACTTT. Encoded protein: CASSFGRGRSPLHF.

The rearrangement uses TRBV5-1 and TRBJ1-5; D is ambiguous. CDR1 and CDR2 from the germline V gene are SGHRS and YFSETQ. The CDR3 consists of 15 residues. Trimming pared 1 base from V and 7 bases from J, leaving 15 bases between. CDR3 in DNA: TGCGCCAGCAGCTTGTTCGGGGAGGTAGGGCAGCCCCAGCATTTT. The encoded protein is CASSLFGEVGQPQHF.

The genes are TRBV29-1 and TRBJ2-7; D may be TRBD1 (5 bases). From germline, CDR1 is SQVTM and CDR2 ANQGSEA. The CDR3 length is 12 residues. Trimming stripped 7 bases from V and 2 bases from J, with 12 bases between. Here the CDR3 DNA reads TGCAGCGCCACACAGGACACCTACGAGCAGTACTTC. Translation gives CSATQDTYEQYF.